The 9 T cell receptor beta chains given below trace back to one sample, sequenced in a study of blood T cell repertoires in COVID-19 (dated by TCRdb to about 2020). The method behind the library was the immunoSEQ multiplex PCR assay. In TCRdb, the immuneACCESS table is reduced to in-frame sequences with V and J assigned. These tables do not hold every clone; where another copy was compared, an unresolved V gene accounts for under half, and the others remain unexplained. This sample comprises some 300,000 clones, 88% of them detected only once. The biggest ten clones account for around 2% of the sample. The sequencing sample was made of PBMCs or T cells enriched from blood (not recorded which). These receptors all come from a woman in her sixties or seventies in a cohort exposed to, infected with or recovered from COVID-19 (not recorded which).

This clone is a singleton in its sample. J is TRBJ2-7 and V is TRBV6-8; 9 nucleotides match TRBD1. This CDR3 comprises 15 residues. The J segment lost 2 bases and the V segment lost 8 bases, leaving 10 bases of the junction unmatched. The germline gives CDR1 MNHGY, CDR2 SAAAGT. The CDR3 nucleotides read TGTGCCAGCGACCGGGATACAGGGGGCCCCTACGAGCAGTACTTC. Its protein product is CASDRDTGGPYEQYF.

The chain recombines TRBV28 with TRBJ1-5; TRBD1 matches at 11 bases. This CDR3 has 15 residues. V was clipped by 6 bases and J by 2 bases; unmatched bases: 3. Germline loops: CDR1 MDHEN, CDR2 SYDVKM. This CDR3 reads CASRGQGAGNQPQHF. DNA of the CDR3: TGTGCCAGCAGAGGACAGGGGGCGGGCAATCAGCCCCAGCATTTT.

The rearrangement links TRBV7-9 to TRBJ2-7, with 12 bases lining up with TRBD1. Trimming removed 4 bases from V and 6 bases from J; junction bases left unmatched: 10. The CDR3 runs 16 residues. In germline, CDR1 is SEHNR, CDR2 FQNEAQ (reference sequence). CDR3 sequence: CASSSSGTGGIGEQYF. The CDR3 DNA follows: TGTGCCAGCAGCTCCTCCGGGACAGGGGGCATCGGCGAGCAGTACTTC.

The chain has TRBV10-3 and TRBJ2-7; D is perhaps TRBD2 (6 bases). Trimming pared 4 bases from V and 6 bases from J, leaving 13 bases between. CDR1 ENHRY and CDR2 SYGVKD come from the germline V gene. CDR3 length: 13 residues. CDR3 loop: CAISGRLEGEQYF. The DNA for the CDR3 is TGTGCCATCAGTGGGAGACTAGAGGGCGAGCAGTACTTC.

The V gene is TRBV19, the J gene TRBJ2-3; 8 bases match TRBD1. With 6 bases clipped from V and 1 base from J, the junction kept 6 bases outside the gene matches. Germline-derived CDR1 and CDR2 are LNHDA and SQIVND (reference sequence). CDR3 length: 15 amino acids. The CDR3: CASRDGQGGTDTQYF. The CDR3 nucleotides are TGTGCCAGTAGGGACGGACAGGGAGGCACAGATACGCAGTATTTT.

This chain connects TRBV28 to TRBJ1-2; D may be TRBD1 (5 bases). The ends were cut back, 6 bases at V and 4 bases at J, with 12 bases in the middle. Germline CDR1 reads MDHEN; CDR2 reads SYDVKM. This CDR3 has 13 residues. CDR3 residues: CASSLGQRYGYTF. CDR3 coding DNA: TGTGCCAGCAGCTTGGGGCAGCGCTATGGCTACACCTTC.

The chain carries TRBV7-2 and TRBJ2-3; D is ambiguous. Per germline, CDR1 SGHTA and CDR2 FQGNSA. The CDR3 length is 15 residues. V was cut by 5 bases and J by 2 bases, with 14 bases left in between. The CDR3 DNA is TGTGCCAGCAGCCCAGAAACAGCCCCCACAGATACGCAGTATTTT. It codes for CASSPETAPTDTQYF.

The rearrangement links TRBV24-1 to TRBJ1-2; maybe TRBD1 (5 bases). Trimming cost V 4 bases and J 4 bases, with 12 bases left between them. This CDR3 region has 14 residues. The germline gives CDR1 KGHDR, CDR2 SFDVKD. CDR3 DNA sequence: TGTGCCACCAGTGACTCAGGGCTCGCCTATGGCTACACCTTC. Translated: CATSDSGLAYGYTF.

The chain combines TRBV28 with TRBJ2-5; D is perhaps TRBD2 (5 bases). V lost 6 bases to trimming and J lost 2 bases, with 16 bases between them. The CDR3 runs to 15 residues. The germline gives CDR1 MDHEN, CDR2 SYDVKM. The chain's CDR3 is CASSLPQAAQETQYF. For the CDR3, the DNA is TGTGCCAGCAGCCTCCCCCAAGCGGCACAAGAGACCCAGTACTTC.